The present T cell receptor beta chain was sequenced within a study of T cell changes during pregnancy in multiple sclerosis. TCRdb's table, derived via immunoSEQ multiplex PCR, lists solely in-frame clones and lacks some. Of approximately 25,000 clones detected, roughly 91% appear once; the ten largest clones hold roughly 0.7%. Germline V gives CDR1 MNHNS, CDR2 SASEGT. The V gene lost 6 bases and the J gene lost 11 bases, with 13 bases spanning the gap. CDR3 length: 11 amino acids. This rearrangement joins TRBV6-1 to TRBJ1-1; possible D gene TRBD1, 6 bases. The sample in question was CD4+ T cells from peripheral blood mononuclear cells, obtained in the first trimester of pregnancy. This clonotype was sampled from a female donor in good health, enrolled as a control in a pregnancy study. CDR3 coding DNA: TGTGCCAGCAGAACTACAGGGTCGGCTTTCTTT. It translates to CASRTTGSAFF.